These T cell receptor beta chains were read from a single sample in a study of cytomegalovirus exposure and HLA in healthy donors. Only in-frame clones appear in the TCRdb table, and some are missing; sequencing was by immunoSEQ multiplex PCR. In the table there are fewer than 200,000 clones, roughly 85% of which are singletons. Sequencing was performed on PBMCs. Receptors were obtained from a man aged 18 to 30 in good health and CMV-seropositive. Each CDR3 is given with its conserved first and last residue. A D gene is named only where the DNA matches it firmly. Clone size is stated in some rows and not others, as once, few, many or a class when expanded.

j_gene: TRBJ2-2
d_gene: TRBD1
v_gene: TRBV7-6
abundance: .
len: 15
CDR3aa: CASSHGQGYTGELFF
CDR3nt: TGTGCCAGCAGCCACGGACAGGGCTACACCGGGGAGCTGTTTTTT

j_gene: TRBJ2-3
d_gene: TRBD2
v_gene: TRBV5-6
abundance: .
len: 15
CDR3aa: CASSPLAGKKDTQYF
CDR3nt: TGTGCCAGCAGCCCACTAGCGGGGAAGAAGGATACGCAGTATTTT

j_gene: TRBJ1-1
d_gene: .
v_gene: TRBV5-6
abundance: .
len: 15
CDR3aa: CASSWGGLTGTEAFF
CDR3nt: TGTGCCAGCAGCTGGGGGGGCTTAACGGGCACTGAAGCTTTCTTT

j_gene: TRBJ1-3
d_gene: .
v_gene: TRBV21-1
abundance: many
len: 16
CDR3aa: CASSPRDRESRNTIYF
CDR3nt: TGTGCCAGCAGCCCCCGGGACAGGGAATCGAGGAACACCATATATTTT

j_gene: TRBJ1-1
d_gene: TRBD1
v_gene: TRBV30
abundance: .
len: 15
CDR3aa: CAWSVKRQGSTEAFF
CDR3nt: TGTGCCTGGAGTGTTAAAAGACAGGGAAGCACTGAAGCTTTCTTT

j_gene: TRBJ2-1
d_gene: .
v_gene: TRBV7-6
abundance: .
len: 16
CDR3aa: CASSLVVQGGYNEQFF
CDR3nt: TGTGCCAGCAGCTTAGTGGTGCAGGGGGGTTACAATGAGCAGTTCTTC

j_gene: TRBJ1-5
d_gene: .
v_gene: TRBV6-5
abundance: few
len: 14
CDR3aa: CASSFSRVGQPQHF
CDR3nt: TGTGCCAGCAGTTTCTCCAGGGTTGGTCAGCCCCAGCATTTT

j_gene: TRBJ2-5
d_gene: TRBD2
v_gene: TRBV6-5
abundance: .
len: 15
CDR3aa: CASRTGTSGASAQYF
CDR3nt: TGTGCCAGCAGAACCGGGACTAGCGGTGCGTCGGCCCAGTACTTC

j_gene: TRBJ2-3
d_gene: TRBD2
v_gene: TRBV9
abundance: .
len: 14
CDR3aa: CASSSSGDTDTQYF
CDR3nt: TGTGCCAGCAGCTCTAGCGGCGACACAGATACGCAGTATTTT

j_gene: TRBJ1-1
d_gene: TRBD1
v_gene: TRBV9
abundance: .
len: 17
CDR3aa: CASSVGSRGRRDTEAFF
CDR3nt: TGTGCCAGCAGCGTAGGGTCGAGGGGGCGAAGGGACACTGAAGCTTTCTTT

j_gene: TRBJ1-6
d_gene: TRBD1
v_gene: TRBV2
abundance: once
len: 15
CDR3aa: CASRPGTGGMEPLHF
CDR3nt: TGTGCCAGCAGACCCGGGACAGGGGGCATGGAGCCCCTCCACTTT

j_gene: TRBJ1-1
d_gene: .
v_gene: TRBV7-6
abundance: .
len: 15
CDR3aa: CASSSSLGIGTEAFF
CDR3nt: TGTGCCAGCAGCTCTAGCCTGGGGATCGGCACTGAAGCTTTCTTT

j_gene: TRBJ2-2
d_gene: .
v_gene: TRBV7-3
abundance: .
len: 14
CDR3aa: CASSLAPNTGELFF
CDR3nt: TGTGCCAGCAGCCTAGCACCGAACACCGGGGAGCTGTTTTTT

j_gene: TRBJ2-7
d_gene: TRBD1
v_gene: TRBV18
abundance: .
len: 14
CDR3aa: CASSPVAGGNEQYF
CDR3nt: TGTGCCAGCTCACCAGTCGCAGGGGGCAACGAGCAGTACTTC

j_gene: TRBJ1-2
d_gene: .
v_gene: TRBV29-1
abundance: .
len: 12
CDR3aa: CSVDGGRGGYTF
CDR3nt: TGCAGCGTTGACGGGGGTCGAGGTGGCTACACCTTC

j_gene: TRBJ2-7
d_gene: TRBD2
v_gene: TRBV11-2
abundance: .
len: 14
CDR3aa: CASSQSSGGGEQYF
CDR3nt: TGTGCCAGCAGCCAATCTAGCGGGGGCGGGGAGCAGTACTTC

j_gene: TRBJ2-2
d_gene: TRBD1
v_gene: TRBV10-1
abundance: .
len: 17
CDR3aa: CASSEIRTGDNTGELFF
CDR3nt: TGCGCCAGCAGTGAAATCCGGACAGGGGATAACACCGGGGAGCTGTTTTTT

j_gene: TRBJ2-2
d_gene: TRBD1
v_gene: TRBV13
abundance: .
len: 16
CDR3aa: CASSLAGQLNTGELFF
CDR3nt: TGTGCCAGCAGCTTAGCGGGACAGTTAAACACCGGGGAGCTGTTTTTT

j_gene: TRBJ2-5
d_gene: TRBD1
v_gene: TRBV7-2
abundance: .
len: 14
CDR3aa: CASSTQGVSETQYF
CDR3nt: TGTGCCAGCAGCACCCAGGGGGTGAGCGAGACCCAGTACTTC

j_gene: TRBJ2-3
d_gene: TRBD2
v_gene: TRBV7-2
abundance: .
len: 14
CDR3aa: CASSRSGGGNTQYF
CDR3nt: TGTGCCAGCAGCCGGTCGGGGGGTGGAAATACGCAGTATTTT

j_gene: TRBJ2-1
d_gene: TRBD2
v_gene: TRBV10-3
abundance: .
len: 15
CDR3aa: CAIRDSGGIYNEQFF
CDR3nt: TGTGCCATCAGGGATAGCGGGGGGATTTACAATGAGCAGTTCTTC

j_gene: TRBJ1-5
d_gene: TRBD1
v_gene: TRBV5-6
abundance: .
len: 14
CDR3aa: CASSLWTGRQPQHF
CDR3nt: TGTGCCAGCAGCTTGTGGACAGGGCGTCAGCCCCAGCATTTT

j_gene: TRBJ2-7
d_gene: TRBD1
v_gene: TRBV5-1
abundance: .
len: 15
CDR3aa: CASSLGGTGYYEQYF
CDR3nt: TGCGCCAGCAGCTTGGGTGGGACAGGGTACTACGAGCAGTACTTC

j_gene: TRBJ2-3
d_gene: .
v_gene: TRBV11-2
abundance: .
len: 15
CDR3aa: CASSPGRASTDTQYF
CDR3nt: TGTGCCAGCAGCCCCGGCAGGGCCAGCACAGATACGCAGTATTTT

j_gene: TRBJ2-7
d_gene: .
v_gene: TRBV7-6
abundance: .
len: 15
CDR3aa: CASSLETASSYEQYF
CDR3nt: TGTGCCAGCAGCTTAGAGACAGCCTCCTCCTACGAGCAGTACTTC

j_gene: TRBJ2-2
d_gene: .
v_gene: TRBV9
abundance: .
len: 17
CDR3aa: CASSENTGHPNTGELFF
CDR3nt: TGTGCCAGCAGCGAAAATACGGGACACCCCAACACCGGGGAGCTGTTTTTT

j_gene: TRBJ2-5
d_gene: .
v_gene: TRBV10-3
abundance: .
len: 13
CDR3aa: CAISEFGQETQYF
CDR3nt: TGTGCCATCAGTGAGTTCGGCCAAGAGACCCAGTACTTC

j_gene: TRBJ1-1
d_gene: TRBD1
v_gene: TRBV27
abundance: .
len: 13
CDR3aa: CASSLKGAGEAFF
CDR3nt: TGTGCCAGCAGTTTAAAGGGGGCGGGAGAAGCTTTCTTT

j_gene: TRBJ1-2
d_gene: .
v_gene: TRBV6-1
abundance: .
len: 13
CDR3aa: CASSTPGNYGYTF
CDR3nt: TGTGCCAGCAGTACCCCGGGGAACTATGGCTACACCTTC

j_gene: TRBJ2-7
d_gene: TRBD2
v_gene: TRBV29-1
abundance: .
len: 18
CDR3aa: CSVYDGGLSRGGSYEQYF
CDR3nt: TGCAGCGTTTATGACGGGGGACTAAGCCGGGGTGGATCCTACGAGCAGTACTTC

j_gene: TRBJ1-3
d_gene: .
v_gene: TRBV7-9
abundance: .
len: 12
CDR3aa: CASSLTGNTIYF
CDR3nt: TGTGCCAGCAGCTTGACAGGAAACACCATATATTTT

j_gene: TRBJ1-1
d_gene: TRBD1
v_gene: TRBV5-1
abundance: .
len: 14
CDR3aa: CASSQQDRVTEAFF
CDR3nt: TGCGCCAGCAGCCAGCAAGACAGGGTGACTGAAGCTTTCTTT

j_gene: TRBJ1-1
d_gene: .
v_gene: TRBV5-5
abundance: .
len: 16
CDR3aa: CASSLVVGRVNTEAFF
CDR3nt: TGTGCCAGCAGCTTGGTGGTGGGCAGAGTGAACACTGAAGCTTTCTTT

j_gene: TRBJ2-7
d_gene: TRBD2
v_gene: TRBV19
abundance: .
len: 15
CDR3aa: CASSNSGGSSYEQYF
CDR3nt: TGTGCCAGTAGTAATAGCGGGGGGAGCTCCTACGAGCAGTACTTC

j_gene: TRBJ2-3
d_gene: TRBD2
v_gene: TRBV11-3
abundance: .
len: 14
CDR3aa: CASSPLSSSGGKYF
CDR3nt: TGTGCCAGCAGCCCCTTAAGTAGTAGCGGGGGCAAGTATTTT

j_gene: TRBJ1-2
d_gene: .
v_gene: TRBV5-6
abundance: .
len: 14
CDR3aa: CASSSGGGDYGYTF
CDR3nt: TGTGCCAGCAGCTCTGGGGGGGGTGACTATGGCTACACCTTC

j_gene: TRBJ1-4
d_gene: .
v_gene: TRBV9
abundance: .
len: 16
CDR3aa: CASSPHQGSTNEKLFF
CDR3nt: TGTGCCAGCAGCCCTCACCAGGGGTCAACTAATGAAAAACTGTTTTTT

j_gene: TRBJ1-1
d_gene: .
v_gene: TRBV7-9
abundance: once
len: 15
CDR3aa: CASSLVPGVVTEAFF
CDR3nt: TGTGCCAGCAGCTTGGTACCGGGGGTAGTAACTGAAGCTTTCTTT

j_gene: TRBJ2-1
d_gene: TRBD2
v_gene: TRBV5-1
abundance: .
len: 16
CDR3aa: CASSRISGGAVDEQFF
CDR3nt: TGCGCCAGCAGCCGTATTAGCGGGGGGGCCGTTGATGAGCAGTTCTTC

j_gene: TRBJ2-2
d_gene: TRBD2
v_gene: TRBV5-6
abundance: .
len: 18
CDR3aa: CASSSGPSGALWTGELFF
CDR3nt: TGTGCCAGCAGCTCTGGGCCTAGCGGGGCGCTCTGGACCGGGGAGCTGTTTTTT

j_gene: TRBJ1-1
d_gene: .
v_gene: TRBV9
abundance: .
len: 15
CDR3aa: CASSPPSQGNTEAFF
CDR3nt: TGTGCCAGCAGCCCTCCCTCACAGGGGAACACTGAAGCTTTCTTT

j_gene: TRBJ1-1
d_gene: .
v_gene: TRBV7-9
abundance: .
len: 16
CDR3aa: CSSSTAAGLGNTEAFF
CDR3nt: TGTTCCAGCAGCACAGCAGCTGGGCTTGGGAACACTGAAGCTTTCTTT

j_gene: TRBJ2-5
d_gene: .
v_gene: TRBV7-9
abundance: once
len: 13
CDR3aa: CASSIPGEETQYF
CDR3nt: TGTGCCAGCAGTATCCCGGGGGAAGAGACCCAGTACTTC

j_gene: TRBJ2-7
d_gene: .
v_gene: TRBV28
abundance: .
len: 14
CDR3aa: CASSSGTPLARQYF
CDR3nt: TGTGCCAGCAGTTCCGGGACACCGCTCGCACGGCAGTACTTC

j_gene: TRBJ2-2
d_gene: TRBD1
v_gene: TRBV19
abundance: once
len: 15
CDR3aa: CASKPGQGNTGELFF
CDR3nt: TGTGCCAGTAAACCGGGACAGGGGAACACCGGGGAGCTGTTTTTT

j_gene: TRBJ1-4
d_gene: TRBD1
v_gene: TRBV2
abundance: .
len: 16
CDR3aa: CASKSSARQGYEKLFF
CDR3nt: TGTGCCAGCAAATCGAGTGCACGACAGGGTTATGAAAAACTGTTTTTT

j_gene: TRBJ2-2
d_gene: .
v_gene: TRBV7-2
abundance: once
len: 15
CDR3aa: CASSTLVAGTGELFF
CDR3nt: TGTGCCAGCAGCACTCTAGTTGCGGGGACCGGGGAGCTGTTTTTT

j_gene: TRBJ2-5
d_gene: .
v_gene: TRBV7-2
abundance: .
len: 15
CDR3aa: CASSLGGRDLETQYF
CDR3nt: TGTGCCAGCAGCTTAGGGGGCAGGGATCTCGAGACCCAGTACTTC

j_gene: TRBJ2-5
d_gene: TRBD1
v_gene: TRBV10-2
abundance: few
len: 13
CDR3aa: CASSGGQGLAQYF
CDR3nt: TGCGCCAGCAGCGGGGGACAGGGACTGGCCCAGTACTTC

j_gene: TRBJ2-5
d_gene: .
v_gene: TRBV7-2
abundance: .
len: 17
CDR3aa: CASSYLGGPIEQETQYF
CDR3nt: TGTGCCAGCAGCTACCTCGGGGGGCCCATCGAACAAGAGACCCAGTACTTC

j_gene: TRBJ1-4
d_gene: TRBD1
v_gene: TRBV30
abundance: .
len: 16
CDR3aa: CAWSPGRGQGYEKLFF
CDR3nt: TGTGCCTGGAGTCCAGGCAGGGGACAGGGGTACGAAAAACTGTTTTTT

j_gene: TRBJ1-6
d_gene: TRBD1
v_gene: TRBV30
abundance: .
len: 15
CDR3aa: CAWAGQFRANTPLHF
CDR3nt: TGTGCCTGGGCGGGACAGTTTCGTGCCAATACACCCCTCCACTTT